This TCR beta chain was sequenced in a study of shared clonotypes between healthy human individuals (dated by TCRdb to 2020 to 2021). In the study overall: The cohort included a few men and a couple of women between 18 and 49 years of age. To increase sequencing depth and limit assay-specific biases, TCR repertoire library preparation and sequencing were carried out by different laboratories using diverse techniques. The study deeply sequenced blood TCR repertoires of several healthy adults to estimate repertoire size and the extent of clonotype sharing between individuals. Between about 0.94 and 8.9 billion PBMCs per donor were obtained by leukapheresis. Study-level results and caveats: Pairwise subsampling led to the expectation that sequencing depth would affect the degree of clonotype sharing among donors. Sampling was limited to blood, and TCR repertoires in tissue likely differ from TCR repertoires in blood. Because the study included only a small number of donors, the genetic and exposure-history diversity represented was limited.

This clone has more than one count but fewer than ten. Its target antigen remains unknown. No base-level quality is on record; no much larger clone is a single base apart. TCR CDR3 regions were amplified from genomic DNA by multiplex PCR using the deep immunoSEQ assay. Genomic DNA extracted from each cell subset was distributed evenly over all wells of several immunoSEQ 96-well plates, and each plate served as one replicate. For unsorted PBMC, about 300 ng genomic DNA, equal to 32,000 or so T cell genomes, was loaded into each replicate PCR. Genomic DNA from unsorted PBMC was sequenced over ten immunoSEQ deep assay plates. Purified libraries were quantified with a Qubit 3.0 fluorometer, sized on a Bioanalyzer 2100, and re-quantified with the KAPA Library Quantification kit. Each immunoSEQ 96-well plate was sequenced on its own single-read 150-cycle Illumina NextSeq 550 flow cell. Per the source publication's procedure: Because only junctional sequences without quality scores were contained in the immunoSEQ output, filtering matching that applied to full-length reads could not be performed. Sequences were annotated with PyIR, a Python wrapper for IgBLAST v1.9, and V/J genes and CDR3 were assigned using IMGT germline references. Reads were removed for weak V/J assignments (E-value above 1e-6), missing CDR3, stop codons, out-of-frame junctions, or ambiguous translated residues. V3J clonotypes were defined as sequences sharing the same inferred V gene, J gene, and CDR3 amino acid sequence. Percentage overlap between repertoires was calculated by dividing the number of shared unique clonotypes by the size of the smaller repertoire. Three approaches were used to assess repertoire richness: RTK rarefaction, the Chao1 estimator, and Recon v2.1 estimates of unobserved clonotypes. TCRdb holds this immuneACCESS table with in-frame rearrangements only. Some clones are missing; in checked studies, unresolved V genes explain under half, and the rest has no known cause. V, J and clone size reflect that table, while D and trimming were determined from the DNA. The sample includes around 95,000 clones, with less than 60% observed a single time. Clones ranked in the top ten supply roughly 15% of the sample.

Healthy HIV-negative adults with no recently reported acute infections or vaccinations were included as donors. Every donor was a Caucasian adult residing in Nashville, Tennessee, USA. For unsorted samples, approximately 81 million PBMCs were counted, and genomic DNA was extracted using the QIAamp DNA Blood Mini kit. Blood was collected by leukapheresis, and PBMCs were isolated by Ficoll-Histopaque density gradient centrifugation and then cryopreserved in liquid nitrogen vapor phase. Here V drops 0 bases and J drops 8 bases, and the junction holds 12 bases not matched to any gene. From cysteine to phenylalanine, the CDR3 is 16 amino acids long. CDR3 DNA is the only sequence kept; it has 48 bases, read in frame from the first base. The germline V gene (reference sequence) supplies CDR1 SGHNT and CDR2 YYREEE.

The specimen was PBMCs. The chain couples TRBV5-4 to TRBJ2-5; a stretch of 8 junction bases matches TRBD2. The receptor was derived from a middle-aged woman in good health. Some clones in this sample may be carry-over from other donors' samples. The DNA reads TGTGCCAGCAGCTTGGAGGCCACTAGCGGTGCGGGAACCCAGTACTTC. Its product reads: CASSLEATSGAGTQYF.